A single sample is the source of the 27 T cell receptor beta chains below, sequenced in a study of technical replicates of blood from several donors. This table comes from immunoSEQ multiplex PCR, and its TCRdb copy is limited to in-frame clones, with some not included. The data contain tens of thousands of clones, approximately 96% of them seen just once; the ten biggest clones take up around 0.2%. What was sequenced was T cells isolated from PBMCs. The receptors derive from a human donor in good health.

The chain has TRBV5-4 and TRBJ2-3; TRBD2 agrees at 7 bases. Germline CDR1 and CDR2: SGHNT and YYREEE (reference sequence). V was clipped by 4 bases and J by 0 bases; unmatched bases: 8. There are 16 residues in the CDR3. This CDR3 is CASSPDLGGSTDTQYF. For the CDR3, the DNA is TGTGCCAGCAGCCCCGATCTCGGGGGGAGCACAGATACGCAGTATTTT.

DNA of the CDR3: TGTGCCAGCAGCCGTCAGTGGTCTGGGGCCAACGTCCTGACTTTC. Translation gives CASSRQWSGANVLTF. The J gene is TRBJ2-6, the V gene TRBV7-9; no definite D call. The CDR3 has 15 residues. Germline loops: CDR1 SEHNR, CDR2 FQNEAQ (reference sequence). V was cut by 5 bases and J by 1 base, with 9 bases left in between.

This chain joins TRBV28 and TRBJ1-1, with TRBD1 as a possible D gene (5 bases). Germline V gene data show CDR1 as MDHEN and CDR2 as SYDVKM. CDR3 length equals 16 residues. The V and J ends lost 5 bases and 7 bases respectively, with 23 bases between them. This CDR3 reads CASSLLGNGGKGEAFF. The DNA for the CDR3 is TGTGCCAGCAGTCTTTTAGGAAATGGGGGGAAAGGTGAAGCTTTCTTT.

In this sample, this clone turned up once. V and J are TRBV9 and TRBJ2-7; perhaps TRBD1 as D (5 bases). This CDR3 contains 13 residues. Germline V gene sequence: CDR1 SGDLS, CDR2 YYNGEE. Trimming stripped 0 bases from V and 6 bases from J, with 10 bases between. In DNA form, the CDR3 reads TGTGCCAGCAGCGTAGAGGTAAGGGGCGAGCAGTACTTC. Translating gives CASSVEVRGEQYF. The full variable domain, completed using reference TRBV9 and TRBJ2-7, is DSGVTQTPKHLITATGQRVTLRCSPRSGDLSVYWYQQSLDQGLQFLIQYYNGEERAKGNILERFSAQQFPDLHSELNLSSLELGDSALYFCASSVEVRGEQYFGPGTRLTVT.

This clone has only one observation. CDR3 sequence reads: CASSFRTQGSPPNYGYTF. For the CDR3, the DNA is TGCGCCAGCAGCTTTCGTACACAGGGGTCGCCCCCTAACTATGGCTACACCTTC. V is TRBV5-1 and J is TRBJ1-2, with TRBD1 identical over 7 bases. Losses at the gene ends were 2 bases for V and 0 bases for J; bases not matched to a gene: 13. Looked up from germline, CDR1 is SGHRS and CDR2 is YFSETQ. CDR3 length: 18 amino acids.

The gene calls are TRBV7-9 and TRBJ2-3, with 13 positions matching TRBD2. Germline CDR1 is SEHNR and CDR2 is FQNEAQ (reference sequence). V gave up 3 bases and J gave up 3 bases; unmatched junction bases: 6. This CDR3 region has 17 residues. The CDR3 nucleotides are TGTGCCAGCAGCTTTCTCTGGACTAGCGGGGGAACAGATACGCAGTATTTT. Translated, it gives CASSFLWTSGGTDTQYF.

The chain combines TRBV29-1 with TRBJ1-1; D unclear. This CDR3 has 12 residues. CDR1 is SQVTM, CDR2 ANQGSEA, per germline. V was shortened by 7 bases and J by 0 bases, with 9 bases between the two germline ends. The chain's CDR3 is CSAGEMNTEAFF. For the CDR3, the DNA is TGCAGCGCTGGGGAGATGAACACTGAAGCTTTCTTT.

For the CDR3, the DNA is TGTGCCAGTAGTATAGGTAGCCTAGGCACTGAAGCTTTCTTT. This sequence encodes CASSIGSLGTEAFF. The chain combines TRBV19 with TRBJ1-1; unclear D gene. Deletions cut 1 base from V and 4 bases from J, with 10 bases between. The CDR3 runs 14 residues. Germline-derived CDR1 and CDR2 are LNHDA and SQIVND (reference sequence).

The chain has TRBV18 and TRBJ2-7; D may be TRBD2 (5 bases). V was pared by 3 bases and J by 5 bases, with 11 bases between. Germline lookup yields CDR1 KGHSH and CDR2 LQKENI. This CDR3 has 13 amino acids. The CDR3 is CASSPGMRDEQYF. CDR3 DNA: TGTGCCAGCTCACCGGGAATGCGGGACGAGCAGTACTTC.

Regarding this clone: Different DNA sequences within this sample yield the same CDR3. The rearrangement uses TRBV2 and TRBJ2-3, with TRBD2 matching over 7 bases. V dropped 6 bases and J dropped 5; count of bases not matched to a gene: 2. This CDR3 is 12 amino acids long. Germline V gives CDR1 SNHLY, CDR2 FYNNEI. CDR3 sequence reads: CASRERGDTQYF. The DNA of the CDR3 is TGTGCCAGCAGGGAGCGGGGAGATACGCAGTATTTT.

The CDR3 DNA sequence: TGTGCCAGCAGCTCCAGGGATACCGGGGAGCTGTTTTTT. This sequence encodes CASSSRDTGELFF. V and J are TRBV11-3 and TRBJ2-2; possible D gene TRBD1, 5 bases. Looked up from germline, CDR1 is SGHNT and CDR2 is YENEEA. V was pared by 4 bases and J by 5 bases, with 8 bases between. CDR3 length: 13 residues.

The chain has TRBV29-1 and TRBJ1-1; D perhaps matches TRBD1 (5 bases). Trimming stripped 5 bases from V and 5 bases from J, with 9 bases between. Germline assignment: CDR1 SQVTM and CDR2 ANQGSEA. This CDR3 has 11 residues. CDR3 loop: CSVSDNTEAFF. The CDR3 DNA is TGCAGCGTTTCGGACAATACTGAAGCTTTCTTT.

V is TRBV10-2 and J is TRBJ2-7, with 7 bases identical to TRBD1. In germline, CDR1 is WSHSY, CDR2 SAAADI. Trimming at V came to 0 bases and at J to 7 bases, leaving 6 bases not matched to a gene. The CDR3 has 14 residues. The chain's CDR3 is CASSESRGLGEQYF. For the CDR3, the DNA is TGCGCCAGCAGTGAGTCGAGGGGGCTCGGGGAGCAGTACTTC.

CDR3 coding DNA: TGTGCCAGTACCCGACAGGGGGCCTACGAGCAGTACTTC. Translation: CASTRQGAYEQYF. V and J are TRBV19 and TRBJ2-7; 9 bases are shared with TRBD1. The CDR3 contains 13 residues. V lost 7 bases, J lost 2 bases, and 3 bases stayed unmatched. Germline CDR1 is LNHDA and CDR2 is SQIVND (reference sequence).

Only one count was recorded for this clone. The J gene is TRBJ2-1, the V gene TRBV5-1, with 10 nucleotides matching TRBD1. Per the germline V gene, CDR1 is SGHRS and CDR2 is YFSETQ. V shed 5 bases, J shed 9 bases, and the junction held 8 bases outside the gene matches. CDR3 size: 14 residues. CDR3 sequence (DNA): TGCGCCAGCAGTATGACAGGGGGCTCGGGTGAGCAGTTCTTC. This sequence encodes CASSMTGGSGEQFF.

The genes are TRBV2 and TRBJ2-1, with 8 bases lining up with TRBD2. Germline lookup yields CDR1 SNHLY and CDR2 FYNNEI. The CDR3 runs 14 residues. Trimming cost V 7 bases and J 4 bases; bases outside gene matches: 6. The CDR3 region is CASTQRELYNEQFF. The CDR3 DNA sequence: TGTGCCAGCACCCAGCGGGAGCTATACAATGAGCAGTTCTTC. The full variable domain, with the rest looked up from reference TRBV2 and TRBJ2-1, is EPEVTQTPSHQVTQMGQEVILRCVPISNHLYFYWYRQILGQKVEFLVSFYNNEISEKSEIFDDQFSVERPDGSNFTLKIRSTKLEDSAMYFCASTQRELYNEQFFGPGTRLTVL.

The V call is TRBV4-1, the J call TRBJ2-7; 12 bases are a match to TRBD2. Germline CDR1 reads MGHRA; CDR2 reads YSYEKL. The CDR3 contains 16 residues. J lost 0 bases, V lost 2 bases, and 2 bases had no gene match. The CDR3 loop reads CASSQPTSGSSYEQYF. CDR3 coding DNA: TGCGCCAGCAGCCAACCGACTAGCGGGAGCTCCTACGAGCAGTACTTC.

This sequence joins TRBV7-9 and TRBJ2-7; 10 bases agree with TRBD2. The trim removed 1 base at V and 4 bases at J, leaving 4 bases unmatched. The germline V gene has CDR1 SEHNR and CDR2 FQNEAQ (reference sequence). CDR3 length: 15 residues. The CDR3 DNA is TGTGCCAGCAGCTTAGTTACTAGCGGGAAGTACGAGCAGTACTTC. Translation gives CASSLVTSGKYEQYF.

The J gene is TRBJ1-2, the V gene TRBV27; tentative D call: TRBD1 (6 bases). The CDR3 covers 16 residues. Deletions cut 1 base from V and 6 bases from J, with 18 bases between. Germline V lookup: CDR1 MNHEY, CDR2 SMNVEV (reference sequence). CDR3 sequence (DNA): TGTGCCAGCAGTTTATTGGGGGGGGCGACGAACCATGGCTACACCTTC. This sequence encodes CASSLLGGATNHGYTF.

The rearrangement uses TRBV11-2 and TRBJ1-3, with D possibly being TRBD1 (5 bases). The V and J ends lost 7 bases and 0 bases respectively, with 16 bases between them. The germline gives CDR1 SGHAT, CDR2 FQNNGV. The CDR3 runs 16 residues. Written as DNA, the CDR3 is TGTGCCAGCAACGTAGGGGCAGGATCCTCTGGAAACACCATATATTTT. Encoded protein: CASNVGAGSSGNTIYF.

The rearrangement joins TRBV27 to TRBJ2-7; tentatively, D is TRBD2 (7 bases). Germline V gene data show CDR1 as MNHEY and CDR2 as SMNVEV (reference sequence). With 8 bases removed from V and 3 bases from J, the gap between germline ends came to 14 bases. This CDR3 has 13 amino acids. CDR3 protein: CASWGGADYEQYF. CDR3 nucleotide sequence: TGTGCCAGCTGGGGGGGGGCGGACTACGAGCAGTACTTC.

This chain uses TRBV7-8 with TRBJ2-1, with D possibly TRBD1 on 6 matching bases. The CDR3 contains 12 residues. Germline V gene data show CDR1 as SGHVS and CDR2 as FQNEAQ. Trimming took off 4 bases at V and 8 bases at J, with 9 bases between the two ends. The CDR3 here is CASSSTGYEQFF. DNA of the CDR3: TGTGCCAGCAGCTCCACAGGGTATGAGCAGTTCTTC.

The chain carries TRBV6-1 and TRBJ1-5; 7 positions agree with TRBD1. The CDR3 covers 15 residues. V trimming: 5 bases; J trimming: 5 bases; junction bases outside the gene matches: 9. CDR1 and CDR2 (germline): MNHNS, SASEGT. The CDR3 DNA sequence: TGTGCCAGCAGTCCGAGCCGGGACAGATATCAGCCCCAGCATTTT. This codes for CASSPSRDRYQPQHF.

The chain employs TRBV28 and TRBJ2-5; the match to TRBD2 covers 8 bases. With V trimmed by 2 bases and J by 5 bases, 10 bases remained unmatched. Germline lookup yields CDR1 MDHEN and CDR2 SYDVKM. The CDR3 spans 16 residues. For the CDR3, the DNA is TGTGCCAGCAGTTTAGGGATGGCGGGAGGAAGGGAGACCCAGTACTTC. Amino acid sequence: CASSLGMAGGRETQYF.

The chain links TRBV6-6 to TRBJ1-5, with D unclear. Germline assignment: CDR1 MNHNY and CDR2 SVGAGI (reference sequence). CDR3 size: 15 residues. Trimming stripped 6 bases from V and 1 base from J, with 13 bases between. In DNA form, the CDR3 reads TGTGCCAGCAGATTGGAGGCAGGAAGCAATCAGCCCCAGCATTTT. Translating gives CASRLEAGSNQPQHF.

V usage is TRBV4-1 and J usage is TRBJ1-2; 9 nucleotides agree with TRBD1. CDR3 size: 15 residues. V lost 4 bases, J lost 5 bases, and 8 bases stayed unmatched. Germline loops: CDR1 MGHRA, CDR2 YSYEKL. The CDR3: CASSPGQGPGYGYTF. CDR3 nucleotides: TGCGCCAGCAGCCCTGGACAGGGGCCGGGGTATGGCTACACCTTC.

This clone was recorded once. The chain recombines TRBV5-1 with TRBJ2-1, with 9 bases aligning to TRBD2. Germline V CDR1 and CDR2: SGHRS, YFSETQ. The CDR3 length is 17 residues. The trim removed 5 bases at V and 0 bases at J, leaving 9 bases unmatched. CDR3 sequence: CASRPSGGPSSYNEQFF. The CDR3 nucleotides read TGCGCCAGCAGACCGAGCGGGGGGCCCAGCTCCTACAATGAGCAGTTCTTC.